This is a list of T cell receptor beta chains from one sample in a study of early T cells in non-severe SARS-CoV-2 infection. TCRdb reprocessed the 5' RACE reads with MiXCR, giving one entry per CDR3 protein. The sample shows about 80,000 distinct CDR3 sequences, less than 15% of them seen only once. The sample taken for sequencing was whole blood. The receptor set was obtained from an adult who was a healthcare worker with PCR-confirmed SARS-CoV-2 infection or an uninfected control (not recorded which). CDR3s include the opening cysteine and the closing phenylalanine or tryptophan. Fields, in order: J gene, clone size, V gene, D gene, CDR3 DNA, CDR3 protein. The D gene is left open where the match is weak. Rows may omit the clone size; those that give it use once, few, many or a size class.

TRBJ2-3	few	TRBV24-1	-	TGTGCCACCAGTGCGACGACAGTTACGCAGTATTTT	CATSATTVTQYF
TRBJ2-5	many	TRBV7-8	TRBD2	TGTGCCAGCAGCCTTGGACTAGCGGCCAAAGAGACCCAGTACTTC	CASSLGLAAKETQYF
TRBJ2-7	many	TRBV27	TRBD2	TGTGCCAGCAGTCCCTGGACTAGCGGGACCGACGAGCAGTACTTC	CASSPWTSGTDEQYF
TRBJ2-3	many	TRBV24-1	TRBD1	TGTGCCACCGGCAGACAGGGAACAGATACGCAGTATTTT	CATGRQGTDTQYF
TRBJ2-7	few	TRBV5-6	TRBD2	TGTGCCAGCAGCTTGGGGACTAGCGCATACGAGCAGTACTTC	CASSLGTSAYEQYF
TRBJ2-7	few	TRBV14	TRBD1	TGTGCCAGCAGCCAAGATTGGACAGGACAGGGTCAGTACTTC	CASSQDWTGQGQYF
TRBJ1-6	-	TRBV30	-	TGTGCCTGGAGTTGGGGGGGACCCCTCCACTTT	CAWSWGGPLHF
TRBJ2-2	-	TRBV4-2	TRBD2	TGTGCCAGCAGCCTCGCCCGGGGACTAGCGGACACCGGGGAGCTGTTTTTT	CASSLARGLADTGELFF
TRBJ2-2	-	TRBV28	-	TGTGCCAGCAGTTTATCGGACTACCGTAACACCGGGGAGCTGTTTTTT	CASSLSDYRNTGELFF
TRBJ2-2	-	TRBV19	-	TGTGCCAGTACCCCGAGGGTCGTACGGGGTACCGGGGAGCTGTTTTTT	CASTPRVVRGTGELFF
TRBJ1-3	many	TRBV6-6	-	TGTGCCAGCAGCCCCCGGAGTTCTGGAAACACCATATATTTT	CASSPRSSGNTIYF
TRBJ1-6	few	TRBV5-1	-	TGCGCCAGCAGCTTGAGCGCAGGGGATAATTCACCCCTCCACTTT	CASSLSAGDNSPLHF
TRBJ2-3	-	TRBV29-1	-	TGCAGCGTTGGGGAAAATACGCAGTATTTT	CSVGENTQYF
TRBJ2-2	-	TRBV20-1	-	TGCAGTGCTAGTTTCTTCGGGGAGCTGTTTTTT	CSASFFGELFF
TRBJ2-1	few	TRBV12-3/TRBV12-4	-	TGTGCCAGCAGCCCCCAACAGGGGGGGGCTGAGCAGTTCTTC	CASSPQQGGAEQFF
TRBJ2-2	few	TRBV30	TRBD1	TGTGCCTGGAGACCAACAGGGGGCGAGAACACCGGGGAGCTGTTTTTT	CAWRPTGGENTGELFF
TRBJ1-2	many	TRBV7-9	-	TGTGCCAGCAGCCCGCCCGGGGGGCAGGGGATCTATGGCTACACCTTC	CASSPPGGQGIYGYTF
TRBJ2-7	many	TRBV5-4	-	TGTGCCAGCAGCCCAGGACCAACCGGGACCTACGAGCAGTACTTC	CASSPGPTGTYEQYF
TRBJ2-3	few	TRBV9	-	TGTGCCAGCAGCGTATCTTTGAGAGATGGCACAGATACGCAGTATTTT	CASSVSLRDGTDTQYF
TRBJ1-5	few	TRBV27	TRBD1	TGTGCCAGCAGTTCCGCTGAGACAGGGAATCAGCCCCAGCATTTT	CASSSAETGNQPQHF
TRBJ1-2	many	TRBV7-9	TRBD1	TGTGCCAGCAGCCCGAATGGACAGGGGTGGAATGGCTACACCTTC	CASSPNGQGWNGYTF
TRBJ2-5	few	TRBV25-1	-	TGTGCCAGCAGCGGTGGAGAGACCCAGTACTTC	CASSGGETQYF
TRBJ2-7	-	TRBV15	TRBD1	TGTGCCACCAGCAGAGTACCGGACAGGGGATACGAGCAGTACTTC	CATSRVPDRGYEQYF
TRBJ2-7	-	TRBV12-3/TRBV12-4	-	TGTGCCAGCAGTCCCGACAGGACTTCCTACGAGCAGTACTTC	CASSPDRTSYEQYF
TRBJ2-1	-	TRBV20-1	-	TGCAGTGCTAGAGATCCGGGCGGAGGGGGCGATGAGCAGTTCTTC	CSARDPGGGGDEQFF
TRBJ1-2	-	TRBV19	TRBD1	TGTGCCAGTAGATCGGGACAGGGAGGCGGCTACACCTTC	CASRSGQGGGYTF
TRBJ1-1	-	TRBV5-6	-	TGTGCCAGCAGCTGGCCGGGACGGATGAACACTGAAGCTTTCTTT	CASSWPGRMNTEAFF
TRBJ2-3	many	TRBV5-1	TRBD2	TGCGCCAGCAGCCCGACTAGCGCCCATGGGGATACGCAGTATTTT	CASSPTSAHGDTQYF
TRBJ2-2	few	TRBV7-6	TRBD2	TGTGCCAGCAGCGTAGCTAGCGGGAGGGACACCGGGGAGCTGTTTTTT	CASSVASGRDTGELFF
TRBJ2-5	few	TRBV5-1	TRBD2	TGCGCCAGCAGTCTACTAGCGGGAGTTGAGACCCAGTACTTC	CASSLLAGVETQYF
TRBJ1-1	-	TRBV2	-	TGTGCCACTTCAGCTGCAGGGTCCACTGAAGCTTTCTTT	CATSAAGSTEAFF
TRBJ1-1	-	TRBV5-1	-	TGCGCCAGCAGCTCGACGCGGACAGCGAACACTGAAGCTTTCTTT	CASSSTRTANTEAFF
TRBJ2-3	-	TRBV18	TRBD2	TGTGCCAGCTCCCGGGACGCGGGAGGGATTTTAAGCACAGATACGCAGTATTTT	CASSRDAGGILSTDTQYF
TRBJ2-7	many	TRBV29-1	-	TGCAGCGTCCGAGGGGGGGTAGCCACCTACGAGCAGTACTTC	CSVRGGVATYEQYF
TRBJ2-7	-	TRBV4-2	TRBD2	TGTGCCAGCAGCCGCCTGACTAGCGGGAAAAGGGACGAGCAGTACTTC	CASSRLTSGKRDEQYF
TRBJ2-5	-	TRBV28	TRBD2	TGTGCCAGCAGTTTACGGACTAGCGGGGAAGAGACCCAGTACTTC	CASSLRTSGEETQYF
TRBJ2-5	-	TRBV27	-	TGTGCCAGCAGTTACCGGGCCCAAGAGACCCAGTACTTC	CASSYRAQETQYF
TRBJ1-4	few	TRBV7-9	-	TGTGCCAGCAGCCCCCCGCTGGGCGCGAGGGTTGAAAAACTGTTTTTT	CASSPPLGARVEKLFF
TRBJ2-7	few	TRBV6-2/TRBV6-3	-	TGTGCCAGCACTTTCGGCCTACCCCAAGAGCAGTACTTC	CASTFGLPQEQYF
TRBJ2-7	few	TRBV7-9	TRBD2	TGTGCCAGCAGCGGGACCGGGACTAGCGTATCGTCTTCCTACGAGCAGTACTTC	CASSGTGTSVSSSYEQYF
TRBJ2-1	few	TRBV28	TRBD2	TGTGCCAGCAGTTCGGCCGGGACTAGCGGTAGGAATGAGCAGTTCTTC	CASSSAGTSGRNEQFF
TRBJ2-7	-	TRBV19	TRBD1	TGTGCCAGTAGCTTCGCCGGGACAGACTACGAGCAGTACTTC	CASSFAGTDYEQYF
TRBJ2-5	few	TRBV10-3	TRBD2	TGTGCCATCAGTGAGTCGCTCCAGGGGCTACCAACCGTGGGGACTAGCGGGAGGCAAGAGACCCAGTACTTC	CAISESLQGLPTVGTSGRQETQYF
TRBJ2-5	few	TRBV11-2	-	TGTGCCAGCAGCTTCTCTCAATGGGGAGGGACCCAGTACTTC	CASSFSQWGGTQYF
TRBJ2-7	many	TRBV6-5	TRBD1	TGTGCCAGCAGTTACTCGCTGCAGGGGGCCTACGAGCAGTACTTC	CASSYSLQGAYEQYF
TRBJ1-6	once	TRBV6-5	-	TGTGCCAGCAGTTACTCGGCGGGACGGAATAATTCACCCCTCCACTTT	CASSYSAGRNNSPLHF
TRBJ2-7	few	TRBV9	-	TGTGCCAGCAGCGTAGGGAACGGGAGAAGCTACGAGCAGTACTTC	CASSVGNGRSYEQYF
TRBJ2-1	-	TRBV7-3	-	TGTGCCAGCAGCTTAACGGGACGACTTAATGAGCAGTTCTTC	CASSLTGRLNEQFF
TRBJ1-1	-	TRBV2	-	TGTGCCAGCAGTGTCTCAGGAGTGGGCACTGAAGCTTTCTTT	CASSVSGVGTEAFF
TRBJ2-1	-	TRBV6-4	-	TGTGCCAGCAGTGAGGGGCAGCGGAGGTCCTACAATGAGCAGTTCTTC	CASSEGQRRSYNEQFF
TRBJ2-2	-	TRBV7-9	-	TGTGCCAGCAGCTCCCCAGGGTCAGGGACCGGGGAGCTGTTTTTT	CASSSPGSGTGELFF